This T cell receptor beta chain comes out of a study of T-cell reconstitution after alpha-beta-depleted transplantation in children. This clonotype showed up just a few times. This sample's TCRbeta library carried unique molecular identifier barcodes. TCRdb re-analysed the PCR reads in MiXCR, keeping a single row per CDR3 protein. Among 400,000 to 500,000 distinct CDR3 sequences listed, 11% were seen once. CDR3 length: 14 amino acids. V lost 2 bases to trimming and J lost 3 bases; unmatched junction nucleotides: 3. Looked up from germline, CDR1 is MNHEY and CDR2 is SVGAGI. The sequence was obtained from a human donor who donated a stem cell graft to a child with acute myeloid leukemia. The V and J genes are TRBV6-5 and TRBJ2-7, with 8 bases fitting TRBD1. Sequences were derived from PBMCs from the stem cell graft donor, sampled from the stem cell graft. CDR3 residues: CASSYQGTGYEQYF. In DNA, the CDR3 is TGTGCCAGCAGTTACCAAGGGACAGGCTACGAGCAGTACTTC.